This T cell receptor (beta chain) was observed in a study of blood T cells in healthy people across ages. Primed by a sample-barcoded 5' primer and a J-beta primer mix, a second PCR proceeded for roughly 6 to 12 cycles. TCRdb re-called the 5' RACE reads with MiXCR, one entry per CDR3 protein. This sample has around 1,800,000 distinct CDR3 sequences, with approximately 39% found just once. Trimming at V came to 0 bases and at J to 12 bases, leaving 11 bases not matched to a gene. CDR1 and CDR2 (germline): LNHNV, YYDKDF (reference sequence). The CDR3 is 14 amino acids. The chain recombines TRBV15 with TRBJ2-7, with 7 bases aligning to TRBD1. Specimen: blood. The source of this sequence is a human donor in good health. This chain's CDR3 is CATSRDFHGTGAYF. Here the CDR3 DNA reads TGTGCCACCAGCAGAGATTTCCATGGTACAGGGGCGTACTTC.